This entry is about one T cell receptor (beta chain). No cognate antigen has been identified for it. Per-base quality was not reported, and no clone a single base away is much larger than it. This specimen belongs to a study of blood T cell repertoires in COVID-19 (dated by TCRdb to about 2020). Background on the whole study: Samples covering the acute and convalescent phases of COVID-19 were provided by collaborators in the United States, Italy and Spain. The prospective study material was composed of cDNA or gDNA derived from T cells, B-cell-depleted T cells, or PBMCs. A de-identified subject ID, COVID-19 status, age in years and sex were almost always included in the sample metadata. Deeply sampled blood TCRbeta repertoires from subjects exposed to, actively infected with, or recovered from COVID-19 were included in the dataset. The repertoires were released in a freely available public database meant as a resource for research on the immune response to SARS-CoV-2. Where HLA class I and class II types were available, the types were taken from metadata supplied by the sample provider, not from assay-based typing. Samples came from the ongoing ImmuneRACE study (first 160 participants) plus 1,254 subjects from 6 global collaborators.

There are 14 amino acids in the CDR3, from cysteine to phenylalanine inclusive. Of the read, only the CDR3 DNA is kept; its 42 bases are in frame from base 1. Deletion took 2 bases off V and 6 bases off J, with a span of 11 bases between the germline ends. CDR1 SGHAT and CDR2 FQNNGV are derived from the germline V gene. Findings and caveats that apply to the study as a whole: The quantity of clinical and demographic metadata differed by source and by participant and was supplied without curation.

TCRbeta CDR3 regions were amplified from genomic DNA by means of the immunoSEQ Assay, a bias-controlled multiplex PCR. The source study handled its data this way. Within the assay, amplification of reference gene primers was used to estimate how many nucleated cells each sample contained. Sequence reads were collapsed and filtered to measure the absolute abundance of every unique TCRbeta CDR3 rearrangement. For each sample, productive Simpson clonality was calculated as the square root of Simpson's diversity index over productive rearrangements. TCRdb obtained this table from immuneACCESS and retained in-frame rearrangements with V and J assigned. These tables miss some clones; where compared with another copy, unresolved V genes account for less than half of the shortfall, and the remainder is unexplained. Clone size and V and J calls were adopted from that table, with D and trimming inferred from the DNA. Present in this sample are 79,000 or so clones, over 70% of which were seen just once. Of the sample, 0.85% to 1.2% falls within the top ten clones.

Whole blood was collected in K2EDTA tubes by collaborating institutions according to the institutions' own protocols. For TCRbeta analysis, collaborators shipped samples in one of three forms: frozen whole blood, isolated PBMCs, or DNA extracted from either of those sample types. This chain is built from TRBV11-2 and TRBJ2-1; the D gene assignment is ambiguous. Specimen: peripheral blood. The receptor comes from a human donor in a cohort sampled during active COVID-19. The CDR3 amino acid sequence is: CASSLSDGRNEQFF. The DNA is as follows: TGTGCCAGCAGCTTAAGCGATGGTCGCAATGAGCAGTTCTTC.